These 9 T cell receptor beta chains were all obtained from the same sample, sequenced in a study of blood T cell repertoires in COVID-19. Clones were sequenced by immunoSEQ multiplex PCR, and TCRdb holds only the in-frame ones, with some missing. The sample lists 350,000 or so clones; less than 90% were seen once. The source material was PBMCs or T cells enriched from blood (not recorded which). The receptors were gathered from a woman aged 25 to 39 who had recovered from COVID-19.

The chain uses TRBV28 and TRBJ1-2, with 7 bases identical to TRBD1. The junction had 12 bases not matched to a gene; V was cut back by 7 bases and J by 4 bases. Germline assignment: CDR1 MDHEN and CDR2 SYDVKM. The CDR3 contains 15 residues. The CDR3 bases are TGTGCCAGCATCCCCTACAGGGGTTTTGGCTATGGCTACACCTTC. This gives the protein CASIPYRGFGYGYTF.

The V and J genes are TRBV15 and TRBJ2-2; D might be TRBD1 (7 bases). V shed 3 bases and J shed 0 bases, with 17 bases lying between them. Germline assignment: CDR1 LNHNV and CDR2 YYDKDF (reference sequence). The CDR3 sequence is 18 residues long. CDR3 nucleotide sequence: TGTGCCACCAGCAGTGACTACCAGGGGGGTCCGAACACCGGGGAGCTGTTTTTT. Translating gives CATSSDYQGGPNTGELFF.

This chain connects TRBV7-6 to TRBJ2-5, with D unresolved. The CDR3 has 15 amino acids. V was clipped by 1 base and J by 1 base, with 10 bases between them. The germline V gene encodes CDR1 SGHVS and CDR2 FNYEAQ. The CDR3 region is CASSLELSLQETQYF. The DNA for the CDR3 is TGTGCCAGCAGCTTAGAGCTGAGTCTCCAAGAGACCCAGTACTTC.

The J gene is TRBJ1-2, the V gene TRBV5-1; D uncertain. Trimming pared 0 bases from V and 2 bases from J, leaving 14 bases between. This CDR3 has 16 amino acids. Germline CDR1 and CDR2: SGHRS and YFSETQ. CDR3 region: CASSLDPGAPNYGYTF. The DNA for the CDR3 is TGCGCCAGCAGCTTGGACCCCGGAGCCCCAAACTATGGCTACACCTTC. Based on the CDR3 plus reference TRBV5-1 and TRBJ1-2, the full variable domain is KAGVTQTPRYLIKTRGQQVTLSCSPISGHRSVSWYQQTPGQGLQFLFEYFSETQRNKGNFPGRFSGRQFSNSRSEMNVSTLELGDSALYLCASSLDPGAPNYGYTFGSGTRLTVV.

The chain joins TRBV5-6 to TRBJ1-6; possible D gene TRBD1, 6 bases. Trimming removed 4 bases at V and 3 bases at J, with 23 bases between. Germline CDR1 and CDR2: SGHDT and YYEEEE. The CDR3 covers 19 residues. DNA of the CDR3: TGTGCCAGCAGCCAGCCCGGACGGGGGGCTTCTTTCTATAATTCACCCCTCCACTTT. Translation gives CASSQPGRGASFYNSPLHF.

The V and J genes are TRBV15 and TRBJ2-5, with a tentative D call TRBD2 (5 bases). Trimming stripped 0 bases from V and 3 bases from J, with 14 bases between. The germline V gene encodes CDR1 LNHNV and CDR2 YYDKDF (reference sequence). The CDR3 sequence is 16 residues long. In DNA form, the CDR3 reads TGTGCCACCAGCAGAGAGGTAGGCGGGCAGGAAGAGACCCAGTACTTC. Its translation is CATSREVGGQEETQYF.

The gene calls are TRBV6-5 and TRBJ1-5; TRBD1 is a possible D gene (6 bases). The CDR3 extends over 13 amino acids. Germline V gene sequence: CDR1 MNHEY, CDR2 SVGAGI. Trimming took 5 bases from V and 2 from J, leaving 7 bases between them. The CDR3 sequence: CASSNRGNQPQHF. The CDR3, as DNA: TGTGCCAGCAGTAACAGGGGCAATCAGCCCCAGCATTTT.

The CDR3 protein is CASSQVKGEAFF. CDR3 nucleotides: TGCGCCAGCAGCCAAGTGAAGGGGGAAGCTTTCTTT. J is TRBJ1-1 and V is TRBV4-1, with a tentative D call TRBD1 (5 bases). Deletions cut 1 base from V and 8 bases from J, with 8 bases between. The CDR3 is made up of 12 amino acids. The germline V gene has CDR1 MGHRA and CDR2 YSYEKL.

The gene calls are TRBV2 and TRBJ2-1, with 12 bases that match TRBD2. CDR1 is SNHLY, CDR2 FYNNEI, per germline. Losses at the gene ends were 8 bases for V and 7 bases for J; bases not matched to a gene: 6. The CDR3 is 14 residues long. CDR3 nucleotides: TGTGCCAGCCGCCTAGCGGGGGGGAGTAATGAGCAGTTCTTC. Amino acid sequence: CASRLAGGSNEQFF.